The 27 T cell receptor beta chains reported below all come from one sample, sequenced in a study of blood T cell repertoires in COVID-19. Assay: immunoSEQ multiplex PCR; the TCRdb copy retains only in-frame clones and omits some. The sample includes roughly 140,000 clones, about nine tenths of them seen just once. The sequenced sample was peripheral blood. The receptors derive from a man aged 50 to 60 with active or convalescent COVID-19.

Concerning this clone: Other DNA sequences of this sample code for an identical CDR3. The CDR3 bases are TGTGCCAGCAGTTGGACTAGCGGGAGAGGAGAGACCCAGTACTTC. This gives the protein CASSWTSGRGETQYF. The chain is built from TRBV6-5 and TRBJ2-5, with TRBD2 matching 13 bases. CDR1 and CDR2 (germline): MNHEY, SVGAGI. This CDR3 contains 15 residues. The V gene end was trimmed by 4 bases and the J gene end by 4 bases; junction bases not matched to a gene: 3.

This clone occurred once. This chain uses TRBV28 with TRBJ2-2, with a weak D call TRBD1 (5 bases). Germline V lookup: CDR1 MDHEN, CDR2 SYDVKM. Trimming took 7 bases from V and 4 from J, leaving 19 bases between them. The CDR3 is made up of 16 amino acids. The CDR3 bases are TGTGCCAGCATCCCTATAGGGGTCAGGGTCACCGGGGAGCTGTTTTTT. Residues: CASIPIGVRVTGELFF.

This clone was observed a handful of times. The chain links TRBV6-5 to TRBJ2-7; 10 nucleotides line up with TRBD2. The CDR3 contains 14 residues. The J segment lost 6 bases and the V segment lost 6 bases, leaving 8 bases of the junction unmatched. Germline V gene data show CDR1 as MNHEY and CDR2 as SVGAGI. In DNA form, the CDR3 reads TGTGCCAGCAGCCTCCTAGCGGGAGCTAGCGAGCAGTACTTC. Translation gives CASSLLAGASEQYF.

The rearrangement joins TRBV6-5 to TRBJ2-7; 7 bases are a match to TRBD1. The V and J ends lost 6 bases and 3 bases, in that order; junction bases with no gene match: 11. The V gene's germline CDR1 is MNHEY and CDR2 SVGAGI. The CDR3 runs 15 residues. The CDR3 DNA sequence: TGTGCCAGCAGGTTCCGGGACAGTGAATTCTACGAGCAGTACTTC. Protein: CASRFRDSEFYEQYF.

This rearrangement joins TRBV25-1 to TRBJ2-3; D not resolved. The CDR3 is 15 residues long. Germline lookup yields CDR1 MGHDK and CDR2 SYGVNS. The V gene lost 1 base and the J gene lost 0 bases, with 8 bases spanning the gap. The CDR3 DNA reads TGTGCCAGCAGTGAATCCCGGAGTAGCACAGATACGCAGTATTTT. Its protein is CASSESRSSTDTQYF.

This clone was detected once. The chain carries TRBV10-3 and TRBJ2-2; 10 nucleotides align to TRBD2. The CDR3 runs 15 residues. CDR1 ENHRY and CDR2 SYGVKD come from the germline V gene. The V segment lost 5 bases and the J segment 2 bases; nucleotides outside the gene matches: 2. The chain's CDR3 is CAISTSGANTGELFF. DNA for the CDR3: TGTGCCATCAGTACTAGCGGGGCTAACACCGGGGAGCTGTTTTTT.

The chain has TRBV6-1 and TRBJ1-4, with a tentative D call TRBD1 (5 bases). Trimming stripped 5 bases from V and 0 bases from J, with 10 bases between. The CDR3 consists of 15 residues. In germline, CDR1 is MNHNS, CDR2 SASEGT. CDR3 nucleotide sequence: TGTGCCAGCAGTCCCGGGGGTGCAACTAATGAAAAACTGTTTTTT. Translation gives CASSPGGATNEKLFF.

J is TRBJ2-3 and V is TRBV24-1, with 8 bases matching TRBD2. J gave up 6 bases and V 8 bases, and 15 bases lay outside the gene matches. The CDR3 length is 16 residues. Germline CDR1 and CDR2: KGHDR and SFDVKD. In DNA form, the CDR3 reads TGTGCCACCATCCCATTACGGGAGGGCCTTCTCGATACGCAGTATTTT. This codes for CATIPLREGLLDTQYF.

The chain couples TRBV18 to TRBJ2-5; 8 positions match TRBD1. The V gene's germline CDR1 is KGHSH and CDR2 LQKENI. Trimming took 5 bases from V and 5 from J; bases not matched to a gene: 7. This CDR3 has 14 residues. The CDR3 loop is CASSSGQGGETQYF. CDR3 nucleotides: TGTGCCAGCTCATCAGGACAGGGAGGCGAGACCCAGTACTTC.

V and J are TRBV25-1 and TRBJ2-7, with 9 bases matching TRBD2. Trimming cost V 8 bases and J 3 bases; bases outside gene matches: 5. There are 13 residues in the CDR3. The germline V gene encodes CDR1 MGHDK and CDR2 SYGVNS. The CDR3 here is CASLSSGSYEQYF. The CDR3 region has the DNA TGTGCCAGCTTGAGTAGCGGGAGCTACGAGCAGTACTTC.

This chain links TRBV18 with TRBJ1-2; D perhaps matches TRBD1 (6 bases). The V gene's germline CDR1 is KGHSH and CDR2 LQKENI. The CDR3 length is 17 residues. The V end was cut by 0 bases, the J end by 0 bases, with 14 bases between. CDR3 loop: CASSPPQGQQANYGYTF. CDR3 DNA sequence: TGTGCCAGCTCACCACCGCAGGGGCAGCAAGCTAACTATGGCTACACCTTC.

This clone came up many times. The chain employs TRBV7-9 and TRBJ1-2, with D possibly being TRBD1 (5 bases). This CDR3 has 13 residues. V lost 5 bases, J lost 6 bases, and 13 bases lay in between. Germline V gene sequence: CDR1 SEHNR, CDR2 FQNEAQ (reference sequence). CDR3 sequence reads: CASSPRTRDGYTF. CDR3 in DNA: TGTGCCAGCAGCCCCCGGACACGAGATGGCTACACCTTC.

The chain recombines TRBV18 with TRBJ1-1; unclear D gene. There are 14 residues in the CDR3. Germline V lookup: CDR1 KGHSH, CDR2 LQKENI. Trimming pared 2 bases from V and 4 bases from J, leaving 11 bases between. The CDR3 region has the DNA TGTGCCAGCTCACCAGACGGGTTGAGCACTGAAGCTTTCTTT. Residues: CASSPDGLSTEAFF. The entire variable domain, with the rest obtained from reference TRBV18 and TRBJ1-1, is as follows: NAGVMQNPRHLVRRRGQEARLRCSPMKGHSHVYWYRQLPEEGLKFMVYLQKENIIDESGMPKERFSAEFPKEGPSILRIQQVVRGDSAAYFCASSPDGLSTEAFFGQGTRLTVV.

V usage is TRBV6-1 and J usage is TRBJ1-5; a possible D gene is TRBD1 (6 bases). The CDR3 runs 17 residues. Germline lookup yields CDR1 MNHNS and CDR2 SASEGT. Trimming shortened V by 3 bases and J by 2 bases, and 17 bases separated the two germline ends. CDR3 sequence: CASSENPAGVGNQPQHF. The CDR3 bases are TGTGCCAGCAGTGAGAACCCCGCAGGGGTTGGCAATCAGCCCCAGCATTTT.

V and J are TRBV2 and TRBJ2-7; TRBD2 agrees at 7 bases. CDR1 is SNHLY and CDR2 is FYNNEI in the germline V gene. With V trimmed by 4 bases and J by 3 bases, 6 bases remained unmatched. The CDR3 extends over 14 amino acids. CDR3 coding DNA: TGTGCCAGCAGTGGAGCGGGACTCAGCTACGAGCAGTACTTC. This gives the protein CASSGAGLSYEQYF.

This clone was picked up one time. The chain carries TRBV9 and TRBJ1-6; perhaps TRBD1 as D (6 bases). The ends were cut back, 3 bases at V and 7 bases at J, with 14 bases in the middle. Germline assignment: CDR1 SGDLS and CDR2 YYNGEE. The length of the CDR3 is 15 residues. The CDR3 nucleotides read TGTGCCAGCAGCGGAGAAACAGGGTCGAATTCACCCCTCCACTTT. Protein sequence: CASSGETGSNSPLHF.

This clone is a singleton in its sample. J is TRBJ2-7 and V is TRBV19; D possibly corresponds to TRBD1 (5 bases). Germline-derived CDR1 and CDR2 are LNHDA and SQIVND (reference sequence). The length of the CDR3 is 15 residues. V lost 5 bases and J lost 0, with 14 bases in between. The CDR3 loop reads CASSSPRQGSYEQYF. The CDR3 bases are TGTGCCAGTAGTTCTCCCCGGCAGGGCTCCTACGAGCAGTACTTC.

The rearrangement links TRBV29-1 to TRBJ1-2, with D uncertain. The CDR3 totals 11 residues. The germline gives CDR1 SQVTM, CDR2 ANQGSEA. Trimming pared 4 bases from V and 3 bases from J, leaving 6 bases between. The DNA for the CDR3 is TGCAGCGTTGGAGGGTACTATGGCTACACCTTC. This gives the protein CSVGGYYGYTF.

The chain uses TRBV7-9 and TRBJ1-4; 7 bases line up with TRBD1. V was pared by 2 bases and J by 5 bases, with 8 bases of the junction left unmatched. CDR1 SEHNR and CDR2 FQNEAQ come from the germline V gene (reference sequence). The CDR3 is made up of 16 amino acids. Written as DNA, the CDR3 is TGTGCCAGCAGCTTATTCCCCACAGGGGAAAATGAAAAACTGTTTTTT. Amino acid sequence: CASSLFPTGENEKLFF.

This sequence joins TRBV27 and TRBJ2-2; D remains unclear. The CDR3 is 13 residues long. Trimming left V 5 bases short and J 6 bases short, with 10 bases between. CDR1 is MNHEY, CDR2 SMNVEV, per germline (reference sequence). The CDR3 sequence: CASSLLAAGELFF. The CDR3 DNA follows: TGTGCCAGCAGTCTACTCGCCGCCGGGGAGCTGTTTTTT.

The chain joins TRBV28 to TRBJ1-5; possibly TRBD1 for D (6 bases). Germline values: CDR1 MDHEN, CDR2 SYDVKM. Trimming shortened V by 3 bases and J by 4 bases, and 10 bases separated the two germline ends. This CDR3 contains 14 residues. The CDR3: CASSFQGLNQPQHF. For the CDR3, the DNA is TGTGCCAGCAGTTTCCAGGGGCTGAATCAGCCCCAGCATTTT.

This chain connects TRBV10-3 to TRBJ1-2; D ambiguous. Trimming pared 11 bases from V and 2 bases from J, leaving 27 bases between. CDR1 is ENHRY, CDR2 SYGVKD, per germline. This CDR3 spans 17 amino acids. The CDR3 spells CAVLRKESSRLNYGYTF. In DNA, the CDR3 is TGTGCCGTTTTACGAAAGGAGAGTTCGAGACTAAACTATGGCTACACCTTC.

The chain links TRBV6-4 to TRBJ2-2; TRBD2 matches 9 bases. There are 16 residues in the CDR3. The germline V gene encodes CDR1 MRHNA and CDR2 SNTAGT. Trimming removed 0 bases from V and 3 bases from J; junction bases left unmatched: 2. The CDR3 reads CASSDSAGGHTGELFF. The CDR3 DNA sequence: TGTGCCAGCAGTGACTCAGCGGGGGGCCACACCGGGGAGCTGTTTTTT.

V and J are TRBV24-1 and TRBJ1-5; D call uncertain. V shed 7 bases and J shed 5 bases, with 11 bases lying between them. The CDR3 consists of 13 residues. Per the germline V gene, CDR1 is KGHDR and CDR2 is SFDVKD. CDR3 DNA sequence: TGTGCCACCAGATGGCAGGCGTATCAGCCCCAGCATTTT. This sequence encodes CATRWQAYQPQHF.

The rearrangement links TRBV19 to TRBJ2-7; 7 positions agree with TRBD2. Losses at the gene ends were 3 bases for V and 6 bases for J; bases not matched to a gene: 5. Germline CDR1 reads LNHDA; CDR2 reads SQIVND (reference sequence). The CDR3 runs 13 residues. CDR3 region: CASSMGGVGEQYF. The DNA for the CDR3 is TGTGCCAGTAGTATGGGAGGGGTGGGCGAGCAGTACTTC.

In DNA form, the CDR3 reads TGTGCCAGCAGCCCAACTGAAAATGAGCAGTTCTTC. Its translation is CASSPTENEQFF. The V call is TRBV7-9, the J call TRBJ2-1; D not resolved. CDR3 size: 12 residues. Looked up from germline, CDR1 is SEHNR and CDR2 is FQNEAQ (reference sequence). The V end lost 5 bases, the J end lost 7 bases, and 9 bases lay between the germline ends.

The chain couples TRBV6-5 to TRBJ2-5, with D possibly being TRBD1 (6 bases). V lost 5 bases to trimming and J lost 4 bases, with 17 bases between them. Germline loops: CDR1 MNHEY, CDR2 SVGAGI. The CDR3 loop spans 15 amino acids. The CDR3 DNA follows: TGTGCCAGCAGTCGGAACAGGGTAGGACGAGAGACCCAGTACTTC. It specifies CASSRNRVGRETQYF.